These 11 T cell receptor beta chains were sequenced from one sample in a study of cytomegalovirus exposure and HLA in healthy donors. PCR used 60 Vbeta primers and 13 Jbeta primers. TCRdb keeps only in-frame clones here, not all; method: immunoSEQ multiplex PCR. The table has roughly 180,000 clones, 85% seen once. The sample consisted of PBMCs. The receptors shown here come from a boy aged 2-9 years in good health and CMV-seronegative.

The rearrangement uses TRBV5-1 and TRBJ2-5, with 8 bases lining up with TRBD1. The CDR3 runs 15 residues. Germline CDR1 reads SGHRS; CDR2 reads YFSETQ. The ends lost 3 bases at V and 4 bases at J; junction bases unmatched: 8. The CDR3: CASSSGQGRRETQYF. In DNA, the CDR3 is TGCGCCAGCAGCTCCGGACAGGGACGGCGAGAGACCCAGTACTTC.

V and J are TRBV27 and TRBJ2-5; 10 nucleotides match TRBD1. The germline CDR1 and CDR2 sequences are MNHEY and SMNVEV (reference sequence). The CDR3 is 16 amino acids. With 5 bases clipped from V and 2 bases from J, the junction kept 8 bases outside the gene matches. As DNA, the CDR3 is TGTGCCAGCAGTCCATGGACAGGGGGGGCACAAGAGACCCAGTACTTC. Translation: CASSPWTGGAQETQYF.

The chain couples TRBV28 to TRBJ2-7; TRBD1 agrees at 10 bases. This CDR3 comprises 14 residues. The germline CDR1 and CDR2 sequences are MDHEN and SYDVKM. The ends lost 7 bases at V and 6 bases at J; junction bases unmatched: 9. Here the CDR3 DNA reads TGTGCCAGCAACCAGAGACAGGGGGCGCGCGAGCAGTACTTC. Amino acid sequence: CASNQRQGAREQYF.

With respect to this clone: A read error may produce the germline difference seen at one junction end. The gene calls are TRBV29-1 and TRBJ1-2; possible D gene TRBD1, 5 bases. The CDR3 contains 14 residues. From germline, CDR1 is SQVTM and CDR2 ANQGSEA. CDR3 DNA: TGCAGCGTTGAAGATCTTAGAGAGACAGTCGCAGCCTCCTTC. Translated: CSVEDLRETVAASF.

CDR3: CASSEDRGQPQHF. The DNA of the CDR3 is TGTGCCAGCAGTGAAGACAGGGGTCAGCCCCAGCATTTT. The V gene is TRBV6-1, the J gene TRBJ1-5; TRBD1 aligns across 7 bases. The CDR3 has 13 amino acids. Germline V gives CDR1 MNHNS, CDR2 SASEGT. V was pared by 1 base and J by 6 bases, with 0 bases of the junction left unmatched.

This chain uses TRBV4-2 with TRBJ2-1, with D unresolved. CDR3 length: 14 residues. Per germline, CDR1 LGHNA and CDR2 YNFKEQ. Trimming shortened V by 0 bases and J by 5 bases, and 8 bases separated the two germline ends. In nucleotides, the CDR3 is TGTGCCAGCAGCCAAGATTTGGCCGACAATGAGCAGTTCTTC. Amino acid sequence: CASSQDLADNEQFF.

The table lists this clone with a count of one. The chain links TRBV4-1 to TRBJ1-4, with D possibly TRBD1 on 6 matching bases. Germline V CDR1 and CDR2: MGHRA, YSYEKL. The ends were cut back, 3 bases at V and 5 bases at J, with 16 bases in the middle. CDR3 size: 16 residues. CDR3 protein: CASSQVAGATNEKLFF. The CDR3 DNA follows: TGCGCCAGCAGCCAGGTTGCGGGGGCTACGAATGAAAAACTGTTTTTT.

The sample holds one count of this clone. The V and J genes are TRBV6-1 and TRBJ1-4; no firm D call. CDR1 is MNHNS, CDR2 SASEGT, per germline. The CDR3 is 14 residues long. V lost 1 base and J 10 bases, leaving 13 bases between the germline ends. The CDR3 loop reads CASSEGPTTGKLFF. CDR3 bases: TGTGCCAGCAGTGAAGGACCCACTACCGGAAAACTGTTTTTT.

J is TRBJ2-3 and V is TRBV15; D possibly corresponds to TRBD1 (5 bases). V was cut by 1 base and J by 3 bases, with 11 bases left in between. From germline, CDR1 is LNHNV and CDR2 YYDKDF (reference sequence). The CDR3 has 15 residues. For the CDR3, the DNA is TGTGCCACCAGCAGAGGACAGAAGGATACAGATACGCAGTATTTT. Protein sequence: CATSRGQKDTDTQYF.

This clone was seen only once. CDR3 sequence: CASSPGGGLAYEQYV. In DNA form, the CDR3 reads TGTGCCAGCAGCCCTGGGGGAGGATTAGCCTACGAGCAGTACGTC. The rearrangement uses TRBV6-5 and TRBJ2-7, with D maybe TRBD2 (6 bases). Trimming pared 6 bases from V and 2 bases from J, leaving 17 bases between. CDR1 and CDR2 (germline): MNHEY, SVGAGI. The CDR3 contains 15 residues.

The sample holds one count of this clone. Likely a read error: the CDR3 ends without its conserved phenylalanine or tryptophan. The chain carries TRBV2 and TRBJ1-6, with D uncertain. The CDR3 is 13 residues long. Trimming left V 3 bases short and J 7 bases short, with 7 bases between. In germline, CDR1 is SNHLY, CDR2 FYNNEI. The CDR3 region has the DNA TGTGCCAGCAGTGACCTAACCAATTCACCCCTCCACCTT. It codes for CASSDLTNSPLHL.